Described below is a single TCR beta chain sequence and its context. The specificity of this receptor is unknown. Germline is not matched at one junction end, which may reflect a read error. This sample stems from a study of CD8 T cells in ankylosing spondylitis (dated by TCRdb to 2016 to 2017). Context from the whole study: The study profiled T cell receptor beta repertoires in healthy donors and ankylosing spondylitis patients to find disease-linked TCR variants. The full study cohort comprised around 25 ankylosing spondylitis patients and approximately 100 healthy donors. Peripheral blood was sampled, and synovial fluid was also collected from ankylosing spondylitis patients.

Results and caveats for the whole study, not just this receptor: A CD8+ phenotype was shown by the disease-linked clones, which were found at relatively low frequencies in peripheral blood. Some of the motif variants had been reported before in the synovial fluid and blood of reactive arthritis patients, a finding that suggests common disease-initiation mechanisms. A TCR beta motif of about eight highly homologous amino acid variants appeared characteristic of blood from ankylosing spondylitis patients. According to the report, matched synovial fluid samples from ankylosing spondylitis patients were significantly enriched for the disease-linked clones.

TCRdb records Illumina HiSeq 2500 as the sequencer. Quantitative 5'-RACE with molecular barcodes was the method used to prepare the TCR beta libraries. The authors processed their data as follows. To identify disease-linked TCR variants, a new computational method was used, one built on a probabilistic model of VDJ rearrangement. TCRdb passed the public sequencing reads through fastp at Q25 and MiXCR, retaining productive beta sequences. Every CDR3 protein is listed once, alongside the most common genes and DNA of its rows. The V and J calls, along with clone size, are taken from TCRdb and not from the paper's own processing. The sample table shows hundreds of thousands of distinct CDR3 sequences, and about an eighth are seen once. Over 6.5% of the sample belongs to the ten largest clones. The CDR3, cysteine through phenylalanine, is 17 amino acids long. CDR3 DNA only is kept here, 51 bases in frame from base 1.

This TCR came from a male donor with ankylosing spondylitis. The specimen sequenced was blood, either unsorted or a sorted T cell fraction (not recorded which). The chain is assembled from TRBV12-3 or TRBV12-4 and TRBJ1-6, with TRBD1 as a weak D call on 5 bases. The CDR3 protein: CASSLAPRGGYNSPPHF. At the DNA level, the sequence is TGTGCCAGCAGTTTAGCGCCTCGGGGCGGATATAATTCACCCCCCCACTTT.